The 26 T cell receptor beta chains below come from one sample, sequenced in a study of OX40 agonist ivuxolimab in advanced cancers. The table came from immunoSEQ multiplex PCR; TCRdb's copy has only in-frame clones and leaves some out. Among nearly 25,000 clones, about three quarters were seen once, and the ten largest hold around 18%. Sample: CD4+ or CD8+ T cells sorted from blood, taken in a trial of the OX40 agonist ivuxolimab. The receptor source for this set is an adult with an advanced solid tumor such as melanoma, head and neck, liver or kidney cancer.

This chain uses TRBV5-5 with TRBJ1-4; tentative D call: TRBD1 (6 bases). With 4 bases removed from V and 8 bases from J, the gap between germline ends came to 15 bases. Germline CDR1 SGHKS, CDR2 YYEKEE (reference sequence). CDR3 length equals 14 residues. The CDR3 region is CASSLGQTGEKLFF. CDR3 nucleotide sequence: TGTGCCAGCAGCCTTGGACAGACCGGGGAAAAACTGTTTTTT.

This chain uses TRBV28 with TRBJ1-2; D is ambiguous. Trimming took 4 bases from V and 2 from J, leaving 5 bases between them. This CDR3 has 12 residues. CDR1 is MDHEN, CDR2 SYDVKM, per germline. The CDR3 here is CASSSNNYGYTF. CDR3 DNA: TGTGCCAGCAGTTCGAACAACTATGGCTACACCTTC.

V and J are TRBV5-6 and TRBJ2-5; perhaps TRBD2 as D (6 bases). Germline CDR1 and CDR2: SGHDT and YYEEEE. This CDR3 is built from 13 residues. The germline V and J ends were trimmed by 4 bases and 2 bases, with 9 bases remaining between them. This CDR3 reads CASSTGRQETQYF. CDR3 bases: TGTGCCAGCAGCACCGGGAGACAAGAGACCCAGTACTTC.

The CDR3 reads CASSLGGPGSGELFF. The CDR3 DNA sequence: TGCGCCAGCAGCTTGGGGGGGCCAGGTTCCGGGGAGCTGTTTTTT. This sequence joins TRBV5-1 and TRBJ2-2; TRBD1 might be the D (6 bases). This CDR3 contains 15 residues. CDR1 SGHRS and CDR2 YFSETQ come from the germline V gene. V lost 0 bases and J lost 6, with 12 bases in between. The full variable domain, completed using reference TRBV5-1 and TRBJ2-2, is KAGVTQTPRYLIKTRGQQVTLSCSPISGHRSVSWYQQTPGQGLQFLFEYFSETQRNKGNFPGRFSGRQFSNSRSEMNVSTLELGDSALYLCASSLGGPGSGELFFGEGSRLTVL.

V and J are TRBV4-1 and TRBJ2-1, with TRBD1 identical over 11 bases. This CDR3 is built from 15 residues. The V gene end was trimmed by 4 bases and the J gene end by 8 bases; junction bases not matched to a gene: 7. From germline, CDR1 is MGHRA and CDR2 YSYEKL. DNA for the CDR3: TGCGCCAGCAGCCTATGGGACAGGGGGTTGGATGAGCAGTTCTTC. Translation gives CASSLWDRGLDEQFF.

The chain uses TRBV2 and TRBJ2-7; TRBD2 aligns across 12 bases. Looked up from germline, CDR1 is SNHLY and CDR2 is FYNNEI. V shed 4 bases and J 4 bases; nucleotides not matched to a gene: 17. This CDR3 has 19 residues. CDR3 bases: TGTGCCAGCAGTGTTCACAGGGACCACGGACTAGCGGGAATATACGAGCAGTACTTC. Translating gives CASSVHRDHGLAGIYEQYF.

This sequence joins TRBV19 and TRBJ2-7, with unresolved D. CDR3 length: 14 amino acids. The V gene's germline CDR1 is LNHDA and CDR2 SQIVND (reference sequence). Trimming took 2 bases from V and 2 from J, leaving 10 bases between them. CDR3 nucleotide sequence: TGTGCCAGTAGTATAAGAGGTGATACCTACGAGCAGTACTTC. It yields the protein CASSIRGDTYEQYF.

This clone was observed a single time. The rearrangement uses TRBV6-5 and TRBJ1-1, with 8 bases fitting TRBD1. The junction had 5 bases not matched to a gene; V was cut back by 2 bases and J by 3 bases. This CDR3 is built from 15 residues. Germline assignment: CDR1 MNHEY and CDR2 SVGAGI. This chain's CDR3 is CASSYDGQGDTEAFF. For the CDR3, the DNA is TGTGCCAGCAGTTACGACGGACAGGGCGACACTGAAGCTTTCTTT.

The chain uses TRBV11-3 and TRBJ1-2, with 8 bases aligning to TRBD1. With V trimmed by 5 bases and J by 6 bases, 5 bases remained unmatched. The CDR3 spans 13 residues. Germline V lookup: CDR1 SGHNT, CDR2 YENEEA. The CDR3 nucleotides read TGTGCCAGCAGCGACAGGGGTCAGCATGGCTACACCTTC. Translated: CASSDRGQHGYTF.

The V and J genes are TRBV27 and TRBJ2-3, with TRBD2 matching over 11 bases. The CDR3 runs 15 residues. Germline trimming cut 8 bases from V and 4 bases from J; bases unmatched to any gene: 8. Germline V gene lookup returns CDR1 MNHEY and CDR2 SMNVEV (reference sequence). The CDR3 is CASVDTSGSSDTQYF. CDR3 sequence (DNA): TGTGCCAGCGTCGACACTAGCGGGAGTTCAGATACGCAGTATTTT.

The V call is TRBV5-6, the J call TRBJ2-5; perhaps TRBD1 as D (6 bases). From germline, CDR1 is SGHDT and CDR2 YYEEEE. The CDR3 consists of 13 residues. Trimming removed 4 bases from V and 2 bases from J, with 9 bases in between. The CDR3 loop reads CASSRGQQETQYF. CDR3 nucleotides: TGTGCCAGCAGCCGGGGACAACAAGAGACCCAGTACTTC.

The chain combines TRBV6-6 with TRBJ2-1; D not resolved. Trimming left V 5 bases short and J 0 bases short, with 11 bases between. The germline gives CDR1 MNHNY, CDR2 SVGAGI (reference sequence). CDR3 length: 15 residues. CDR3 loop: CASSQTPSSYNEQFF. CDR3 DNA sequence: TGTGCCAGCAGTCAGACACCGAGCTCCTACAATGAGCAGTTCTTC.

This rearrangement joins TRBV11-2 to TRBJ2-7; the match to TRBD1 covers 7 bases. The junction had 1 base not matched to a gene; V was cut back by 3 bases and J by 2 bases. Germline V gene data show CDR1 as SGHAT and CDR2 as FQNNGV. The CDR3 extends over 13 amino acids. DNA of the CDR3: TGTGCCAGCAGCTTGGGACAGACCTACGAGCAGTACTTC. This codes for CASSLGQTYEQYF. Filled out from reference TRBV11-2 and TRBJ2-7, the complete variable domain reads EAGVAQSPRYKIIEKRQSVAFWCNPISGHATLYWYQQILGQGPKLLIQFQNNGVVDDSQLPKDRFSAERLKGVDSTLKIQPAKLEDSAVYLCASSLGQTYEQYFGPGTRLTVT.

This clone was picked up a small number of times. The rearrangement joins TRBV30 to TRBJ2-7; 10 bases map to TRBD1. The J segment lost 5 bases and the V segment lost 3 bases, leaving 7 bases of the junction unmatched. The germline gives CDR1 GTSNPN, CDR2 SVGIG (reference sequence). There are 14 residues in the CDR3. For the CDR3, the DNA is TGTGCCTGGAGGGACCGGGACAGGGGCCACGAGCAGTACTTC. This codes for CAWRDRDRGHEQYF.

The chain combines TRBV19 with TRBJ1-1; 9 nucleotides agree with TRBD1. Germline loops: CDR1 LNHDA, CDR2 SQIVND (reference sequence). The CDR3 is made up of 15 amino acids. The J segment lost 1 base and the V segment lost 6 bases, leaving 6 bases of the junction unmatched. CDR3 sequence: CASSGQGRRNTEAFF. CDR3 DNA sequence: TGTGCCAGTAGCGGACAGGGGAGGAGGAACACTGAAGCTTTCTTT.

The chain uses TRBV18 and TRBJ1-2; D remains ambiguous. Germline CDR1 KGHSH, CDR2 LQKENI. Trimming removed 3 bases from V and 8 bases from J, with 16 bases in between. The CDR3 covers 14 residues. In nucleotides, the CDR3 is TGTGCCAGCTCACCCGGGCCCATGCCAGAGGGCTACACCTTC. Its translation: CASSPGPMPEGYTF.

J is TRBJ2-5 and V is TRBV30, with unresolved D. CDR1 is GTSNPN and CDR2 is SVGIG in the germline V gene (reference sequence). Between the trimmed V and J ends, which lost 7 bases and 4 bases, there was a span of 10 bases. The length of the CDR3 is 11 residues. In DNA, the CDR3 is TGTGCCTCCCGGGTGGGAGAGACCCAGTACTTC. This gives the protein CASRVGETQYF.

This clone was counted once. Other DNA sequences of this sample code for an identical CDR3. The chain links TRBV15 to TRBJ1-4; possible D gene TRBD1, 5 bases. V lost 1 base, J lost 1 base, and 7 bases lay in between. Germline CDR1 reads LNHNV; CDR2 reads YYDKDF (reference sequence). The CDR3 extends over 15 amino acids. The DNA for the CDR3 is TGTGCCACCAGCAGAGGGGGGGGAACTAATGAAAAACTGTTTTTT. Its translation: CATSRGGGTNEKLFF.

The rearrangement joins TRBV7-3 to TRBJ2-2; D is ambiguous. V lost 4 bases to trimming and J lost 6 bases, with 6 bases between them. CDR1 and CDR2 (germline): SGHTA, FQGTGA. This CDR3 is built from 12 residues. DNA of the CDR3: TGTGCCAGCAGCTCCGGTGCCGGGGAGCTGTTTTTT. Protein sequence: CASSSGAGELFF. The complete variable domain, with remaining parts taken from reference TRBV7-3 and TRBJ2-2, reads GAGVSQTPSNKVTEKGKYVELRCDPISGHTALYWYRQSLGQGPEFLIYFQGTGAADDSGLPNDRFFAVRPEGSVSTLKIQRTERGDSAVYLCASSSGAGELFFGEGSRLTVL.

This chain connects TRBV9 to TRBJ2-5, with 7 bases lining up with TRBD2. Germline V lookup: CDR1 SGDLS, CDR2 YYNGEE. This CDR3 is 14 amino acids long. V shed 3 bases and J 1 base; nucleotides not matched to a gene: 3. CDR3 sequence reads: CASSAGTTQETQYF. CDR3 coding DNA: TGTGCCAGCAGCGCAGGGACTACCCAAGAGACCCAGTACTTC.

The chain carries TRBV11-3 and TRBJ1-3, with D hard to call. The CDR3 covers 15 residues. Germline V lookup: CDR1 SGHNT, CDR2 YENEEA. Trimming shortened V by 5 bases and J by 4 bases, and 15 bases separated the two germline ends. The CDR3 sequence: CASSPLAGYGNTIYF. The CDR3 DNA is TGTGCCAGCAGCCCTTTGGCAGGTTACGGAAACACCATATATTTT.

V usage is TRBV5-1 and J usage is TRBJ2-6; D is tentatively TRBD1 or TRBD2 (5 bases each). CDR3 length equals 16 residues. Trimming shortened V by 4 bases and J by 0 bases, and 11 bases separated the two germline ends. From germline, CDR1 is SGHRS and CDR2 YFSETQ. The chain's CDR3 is CASSTGRTSGANVLTF. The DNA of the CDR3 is TGCGCCAGCAGCACGGGACGGACCTCTGGGGCCAACGTCCTGACTTTC.

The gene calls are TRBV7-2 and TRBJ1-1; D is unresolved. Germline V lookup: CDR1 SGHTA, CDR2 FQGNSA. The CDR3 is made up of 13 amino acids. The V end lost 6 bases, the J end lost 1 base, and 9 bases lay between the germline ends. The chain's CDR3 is CASRYSGNTEAFF. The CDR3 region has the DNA TGTGCCAGCAGATACTCAGGGAACACTGAAGCTTTCTTT.

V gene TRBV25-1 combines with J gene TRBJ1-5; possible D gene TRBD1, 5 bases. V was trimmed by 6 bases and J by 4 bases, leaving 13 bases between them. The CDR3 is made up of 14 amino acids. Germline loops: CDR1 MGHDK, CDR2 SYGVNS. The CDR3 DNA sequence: TGTGCCAGCAGGGCCTGGGGGGGGAATCAGCCCCAGCATTTT. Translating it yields CASRAWGGNQPQHF.

CDR3: CAMRQGNVGTEAFF. The DNA of the CDR3 is TGTGCCATGAGACAGGGGAATGTGGGCACTGAAGCTTTCTTT. The rearrangement joins TRBV10-3 to TRBJ1-1; TRBD1 matches at 8 bases. The CDR3 is 14 amino acids. The J segment lost 4 bases and the V segment lost 9 bases, leaving 10 bases of the junction unmatched. Germline CDR1 is ENHRY and CDR2 is SYGVKD.

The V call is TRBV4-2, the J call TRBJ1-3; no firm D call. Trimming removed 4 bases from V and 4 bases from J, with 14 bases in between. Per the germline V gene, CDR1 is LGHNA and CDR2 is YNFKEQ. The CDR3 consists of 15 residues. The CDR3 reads CASSLEDRSGNTIYF. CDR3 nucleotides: TGTGCCAGCAGCCTAGAGGATCGCTCAGGAAACACCATATATTTT.